These 27 T cell receptor beta chains were sequenced from one sample in a study of blood T cell repertoires in COVID-19. Method: immunoSEQ multiplex PCR; TCRdb's copy keeps in-frame clones and lacks some. The sample consists of around 94,000 clones, 87% of them appearing once. Material: peripheral blood. These receptors were taken from a man aged 50 or older with active COVID-19.

The V call is TRBV5-1, the J call TRBJ1-1; the D gene is possibly TRBD1 (5 bases). From germline, CDR1 is SGHRS and CDR2 YFSETQ. The CDR3 runs 14 residues. The germline V and J ends were trimmed by 0 bases and 4 bases, with 10 bases remaining between them. CDR3 sequence (DNA): TGCGCCAGCAGCTTGGGGGGCCAGCCCACTGAAGCTTTCTTT. Protein product: CASSLGGQPTEAFF.

The chain carries TRBV4-1 and TRBJ1-3; 9 bases map to TRBD1. In germline, CDR1 is MGHRA, CDR2 YSYEKL. The CDR3 loop spans 16 amino acids. The ends lost 3 bases at V and 3 bases at J; junction bases unmatched: 6. The CDR3: CASSQIQGARGNTIYF. CDR3 nucleotides: TGCGCCAGCAGCCAGATACAGGGGGCCCGTGGAAACACCATATATTTT.

The genes are TRBV7-2 and TRBJ2-5; TRBD1 matches 10 bases. There are 14 residues in the CDR3. The V segment lost 1 base and the J segment 8 bases; nucleotides outside the gene matches: 4. CDR1 SGHTA and CDR2 FQGNSA come from the germline V gene. CDR3 protein: CASSLGWDRGTQYF. CDR3 in DNA: TGTGCCAGCAGCTTAGGGTGGGACAGGGGAACCCAGTACTTC.

The genes are TRBV6-6 and TRBJ2-1, with 7 bases identical to TRBD1. CDR3 length: 15 residues. Germline assignment: CDR1 MNHNY and CDR2 SVGAGI (reference sequence). Unmatched junction bases numbered 10, after V lost 8 bases and J lost 3 bases. CDR3 nucleotide sequence: TGTGCCAGCCAAAAGGGGGCTGCTGGCTACAATGAGCAGTTCTTC. This gives the protein CASQKGAAGYNEQFF.

This chain uses TRBV6-4 with TRBJ1-1, with TRBD1 as a possible D gene (6 bases). V lost 6 bases and J 5 bases, leaving 13 bases between the germline ends. This CDR3 is built from 13 residues. The germline CDR1 and CDR2 sequences are MRHNA and SNTAGT. CDR3: CASRYRVRTEAFF. CDR3 coding DNA: TGTGCCAGCAGGTACAGGGTGAGGACTGAAGCTTTCTTT.

The chain links TRBV7-2 to TRBJ2-5; 10 nucleotides align to TRBD2. V dropped 5 bases and J dropped 5; count of bases not matched to a gene: 11. The germline V gene encodes CDR1 SGHTA and CDR2 FQGNSA. The CDR3 loop spans 16 amino acids. The CDR3 nucleotides are TGTGCCAGCAGCAATAAGCGGGGGGGGTATAAGGAGACCCAGTACTTC. As protein: CASSNKRGGYKETQYF.

The chain is built from TRBV2 and TRBJ1-5; 8 positions match TRBD1. V lost 6 bases and J lost 0; bases outside the gene matches: 10. CDR3 length equals 17 residues. Germline V gene sequence: CDR1 SNHLY, CDR2 FYNNEI. For the CDR3, the DNA is TGTGCCAGCAGCACCGGGACAGGACTTTATAGCAATCAGCCCCAGCATTTT. It is translated as CASSTGTGLYSNQPQHF.

J is TRBJ1-2 and V is TRBV12-3 or TRBV12-4; D not resolved. This CDR3 is built from 12 residues. V lost 5 bases and J 9 bases, leaving 13 bases between the germline ends. CDR3 bases: TGTGCCAGCAGTCAACACGGACTTAGCTACACCTTC. Amino acids: CASSQHGLSYTF.

The V and J genes are TRBV7-2 and TRBJ2-1; D remains ambiguous. V gave up 2 bases and J gave up 4 bases, with 6 bases separating them. The CDR3 totals 13 residues. Germline V CDR1 and CDR2: SGHTA, FQGNSA. The CDR3: CASSLSVYNEQFF. The CDR3 region has the DNA TGTGCCAGCAGCTTAAGCGTTTACAATGAGCAGTTCTTC.

V usage is TRBV5-1 and J usage is TRBJ1-1; weak D call: TRBD1 (6 bases). V lost 4 bases, J lost 4 bases, and 26 bases lay in between. CDR3 size: 18 residues. CDR1 SGHRS and CDR2 YFSETQ come from the germline V gene. The CDR3 DNA sequence: TGCGCCAGCAGCCCCGCTAGGGCCCTCATCCTAGGGGGCACTGAAGCTTTCTTT. Amino acid sequence: CASSPARALILGGTEAFF.

In its sample, this clone was seen once. The CDR3 sequence: CASSQELAYRGTSLDTQYF. CDR3 coding DNA: TGTGCCAGCAGCCAAGAGTTAGCCTACCGGGGGACTAGCCTTGATACGCAGTATTTT. This chain connects TRBV3-1 (or the pseudogene TRBV3-2) to TRBJ2-3, with 9 bases lining up with TRBD2. The ends lost 0 bases at V and 6 bases at J; junction bases unmatched: 16. In germline, CDR1 is LGHDT, CDR2 YNNKEL (reference sequence). CDR3 size: 19 residues.

V gene TRBV4-1 combines with J gene TRBJ1-4; D gene ambiguous. V dropped 1 base and J dropped 8 bases, with 20 bases sitting between them. The CDR3 runs to 17 residues. Germline V gene data show CDR1 as MGHRA and CDR2 as YSYEKL. Written as DNA, the CDR3 is TGCGCCAGCAGCCAAGGATCCGTTGAGGGAGGCAGGGAAAAACTGTTTTTT. Encoded protein: CASSQGSVEGGREKLFF.

This chain joins TRBV4-2 and TRBJ2-1; D is undetermined. CDR3 size: 13 residues. The ends were cut back, 0 bases at V and 5 bases at J, with 5 bases in the middle. Germline V CDR1 and CDR2: LGHNA, YNFKEQ. CDR3 sequence: CASSQDADNEQFF. In DNA, the CDR3 is TGTGCCAGCAGCCAAGATGCGGACAATGAGCAGTTCTTC.

A single count supports this clone. The J gene is TRBJ1-5, the V gene TRBV7-2; the D is unclear. Germline lookup yields CDR1 SGHTA and CDR2 FQGNSA. CDR3 size: 13 residues. Trimming took 4 bases from V and 0 from J, leaving 4 bases between them. The CDR3: CASSSYSNQPQHF. In DNA, the CDR3 is TGTGCCAGCAGCTCTTATAGCAATCAGCCCCAGCATTTT.

This chain uses TRBV4-3 with TRBJ1-5; 7 positions match TRBD1. Germline CDR1 and CDR2: LGHNA and YSLEER. CDR3 size: 15 residues. Unmatched junction bases numbered 5, after V lost 0 bases and J lost 6 bases. CDR3 protein: CASSQDRGVGQPQHF. In DNA, the CDR3 is TGCGCCAGCAGCCAAGACAGGGGGGTCGGTCAGCCCCAGCATTTT.

V and J are TRBV5-4 and TRBJ2-7; 8 bases fit TRBD2. V trimming: 4 bases; J trimming: 6 bases; junction bases outside the gene matches: 6. Germline-derived CDR1 and CDR2 are SGHNT and YYREEE (reference sequence). This CDR3 comprises 13 residues. The CDR3 coding sequence is TGTGCCAGCAGCCCGGGGGGGACCCCCGAGCAGTACTTC. As protein: CASSPGGTPEQYF.

The V and J genes are TRBV3-1 (or the pseudogene TRBV3-2) and TRBJ1-6, with TRBD1 matching 10 bases. Losses at the gene ends were 4 bases for V and 10 bases for J; bases not matched to a gene: 4. This CDR3 has 14 amino acids. Germline-derived CDR1 and CDR2 are LGHDT and YNNKEL (reference sequence). Written as DNA, the CDR3 is TGTGCCAGCAGCCCCGGGACAGGGGTCTCACCCCTCCACTTT. Encoded protein: CASSPGTGVSPLHF.

With respect to this clone: Mismatch with germline at one junction end may stem from a read error. J is TRBJ2-1 and V is TRBV10-3; TRBD2 aligns across 9 bases. The CDR3 has 12 residues. Germline CDR1 is ENHRY and CDR2 is SYGVKD. The CDR3 loop is CAISESLAGCIF. The CDR3 nucleotides are TGTGCCATCAGTGAGTCGCTAGCGGGGTGCATCTTC.

This clone was seen just once. The genes are TRBV5-1 and TRBJ1-2; 7 bases line up with TRBD1. The V gene end was trimmed by 0 bases and the J gene end by 6 bases; junction bases not matched to a gene: 2. The CDR3 sequence is 13 residues long. Germline loops: CDR1 SGHRS, CDR2 YFSETQ. CDR3 region: CASSLGQGDGYTF. DNA of the CDR3: TGCGCCAGCAGCTTGGGACAGGGCGATGGCTACACCTTC.

The rearrangement joins TRBV7-9 to TRBJ2-2; D ambiguous. Germline V gene sequence: CDR1 SEHNR, CDR2 FQNEAQ (reference sequence). The CDR3 loop spans 13 amino acids. With 8 bases removed from V and 7 bases from J, the gap between germline ends came to 14 bases. CDR3 protein: CASGARQGGELFF. CDR3 bases: TGTGCCAGCGGAGCACGTCAAGGCGGGGAGCTGTTTTTT.

V gene TRBV5-1 combines with J gene TRBJ2-5; 12 bases fit TRBD1. Germline lookup yields CDR1 SGHRS and CDR2 YFSETQ. The length of the CDR3 is 14 residues. V lost 3 bases and J lost 5; bases outside the gene matches: 2. CDR3 sequence (DNA): TGCGCCAGCAGCTCCGGGACAGGGGGCGAGACCCAGTACTTC. It encodes CASSSGTGGETQYF.

The V call is TRBV5-5, the J call TRBJ2-2; 8 positions match TRBD2. Unmatched junction bases numbered 9, after V lost 3 bases and J lost 5 bases. CDR3 length: 16 residues. Germline loops: CDR1 SGHKS, CDR2 YYEKEE (reference sequence). The CDR3 reads CASSYRGGSWTGELFF. The CDR3 DNA reads TGTGCCAGCAGCTACCGGGGGGGAAGTTGGACCGGGGAGCTGTTTTTT.

The CDR3 bases are TGTGCCAGCAGGAGCTTTAGCGCTAGGAATGAGCAGTTCTTC. This sequence encodes CASRSFSARNEQFF. The V and J genes are TRBV21-1 and TRBJ2-1; no check of the table's D call, TRBD2, against the DNA was made. TRBV21-1 is an annotated pseudogene. The CDR3 runs 14 residues.

This chain links TRBV28 with TRBJ2-3; a possible D gene is TRBD2 (6 bases). The length of the CDR3 is 15 residues. The germline gives CDR1 MDHEN, CDR2 SYDVKM. Trimming cost V 7 bases and J 6 bases, with 20 bases left between them. The CDR3 nucleotides read TGTGCCAGCATGGGTAGCGGCTCCTGGGGGGATACGCAGTATTTT. The encoded protein is CASMGSGSWGDTQYF.

The chain uses TRBV11-1 and TRBJ2-7, with 9 positions matching TRBD1. The V gene's germline CDR1 is SGHAT and CDR2 FQDESV (reference sequence). This CDR3 is 15 amino acids long. Trimming took 4 bases from V and 1 from J; bases not matched to a gene: 5. The CDR3 bases are TGTGCCAGCAGCTCCTCCGGGACAGGGTCCTACGAGCAGTACTTC. Translation gives CASSSSGTGSYEQYF. The full variable domain, rest sourced from reference TRBV11-1 and TRBJ2-7, is EAEVAQSPRYKITEKSQAVAFWCDPISGHATLYWYRQILGQGPELLVQFQDESVVDDSQLPKDRFSAERLKGVDSTLKIQPAELGDSAMYLCASSSSGTGSYEQYFGPGTRLTVT.

The rearrangement links TRBV15 to TRBJ2-7; TRBD1 agrees at 8 bases. The CDR3 consists of 15 residues. Germline CDR1 and CDR2: LNHNV and YYDKDF (reference sequence). The V gene end was trimmed by 3 bases and the J gene end by 5 bases; junction bases not matched to a gene: 9. CDR3 sequence (DNA): TGTGCCACCAGCAGCGGTCAGGGGGCGCTTCACGAGCAGTACTTC. Translating gives CATSSGQGALHEQYF.

This clone has more than one count but fewer than ten. The CDR3 sequence is CASSLSDQGAYNSPLHF. The CDR3 DNA reads TGTGCCAGCAGTTTATCGGATCAGGGGGCCTATAATTCACCCCTCCACTTT. The V and J genes are TRBV27 and TRBJ1-6; 7 bases match TRBD1. The germline gives CDR1 MNHEY, CDR2 SMNVEV (reference sequence). The CDR3 totals 17 residues. V shed 0 bases, J shed 2 bases, and the junction held 4 bases outside the gene matches.